The rows below give T cell receptor beta chains drawn from one sample of a study of control samples from healthy donors and cancer patients. TCRdb's copy holds only in-frame clones and misses some; the assay was immunoSEQ multiplex PCR. Among approximately 100,000 clones listed, 92% were seen once. The source material was blood. These receptors all come from a human donor in good health. The donor label of this sample is uncertain. Both conserved end residues are part of each CDR3. Fields, in order: clone size, J gene, V gene, CDR3 length, D gene, CDR3 protein, CDR3 DNA. D genes are given only for firm matches. The size field is filled for only some rows; it gives once, few, many or a size class.

clone_size: NA; j_call: TRBJ2-5; v_call: TRBV5-5; cdr3_length: 16; d_call: NA; cdr3_aa: CASSFYQGQRIGTQYF; cdr3_nt: TGTGCCAGCAGCTTTTATCAGGGCCAGCGGATTGGGACCCAGTACTTC
clone_size: NA; j_call: TRBJ1-1; v_call: TRBV5-5; cdr3_length: 15; d_call: NA; cdr3_aa: CASSLAPSSNTEAFF; cdr3_nt: TGTGCCAGCAGCTTGGCCCCATCTTCGAACACTGAAGCTTTCTTT
clone_size: NA; j_call: TRBJ1-5; v_call: TRBV24-1; cdr3_length: 13; d_call: TRBD1; cdr3_aa: CATRQGAHQPQHF; cdr3_nt: TGTGCCACCAGACAGGGGGCGCATCAGCCCCAGCATTTT
clone_size: NA; j_call: TRBJ1-3; v_call: TRBV6-4; cdr3_length: 16; d_call: NA; cdr3_aa: CASSEIGRAPGNTIYF; cdr3_nt: TGTGCCAGCAGTGAAATCGGACGAGCCCCTGGAAACACCATATATTTT
clone_size: NA; j_call: TRBJ2-3; v_call: TRBV7-9; cdr3_length: 15; d_call: NA; cdr3_aa: CASSLSDQPTDTQYF; cdr3_nt: TGTGCCAGCAGCCTAAGTGACCAGCCCACAGATACGCAGTATTTT
clone_size: NA; j_call: TRBJ1-1; v_call: TRBV29-1; cdr3_length: 12; d_call: NA; cdr3_aa: CSGGSRGTEAFF; cdr3_nt: TGCAGCGGTGGTAGCAGGGGAACTGAAGCTTTCTTT
clone_size: once; j_call: TRBJ1-4; v_call: TRBV5-5; cdr3_length: 13; d_call: NA; cdr3_aa: CASSLVPNEKLFF; cdr3_nt: TGTGCCAGCAGCTTGGTCCCTAATGAAAAACTGTTTTTT
clone_size: NA; j_call: TRBJ2-1; v_call: TRBV7-9; cdr3_length: 14; d_call: NA; cdr3_aa: CASTSGSHYNEQFF; cdr3_nt: TGTGCCAGCACCTCGGGGAGCCACTACAATGAGCAGTTCTTC
clone_size: NA; j_call: TRBJ2-2; v_call: TRBV9; cdr3_length: 15; d_call: TRBD2; cdr3_aa: CASSVAGGYTGELFF; cdr3_nt: TGTGCCAGCAGCGTAGCGGGGGGGTACACCGGGGAGCTGTTTTTT
clone_size: NA; j_call: TRBJ1-2; v_call: TRBV19; cdr3_length: 13; d_call: NA; cdr3_aa: CASRPGQPYGYTF; cdr3_nt: TGTGCCAGTAGACCAGGCCAACCCTATGGCTACACCTTC
clone_size: NA; j_call: TRBJ1-2; v_call: TRBV7-9; cdr3_length: 15; d_call: NA; cdr3_aa: CASSLGRGDGYGYTF; cdr3_nt: TGTGCCAGCAGCTTGGGGCGAGGGGATGGCTATGGCTACACCTTC
clone_size: once; j_call: TRBJ2-5; v_call: TRBV7-2; cdr3_length: 15; d_call: NA; cdr3_aa: CASRQQGRRQETQYF; cdr3_nt: TGTGCCAGCAGACAACAGGGAAGGAGGCAAGAGACCCAGTACTTC
clone_size: NA; j_call: TRBJ1-6; v_call: TRBV7-6; cdr3_length: 14; d_call: NA; cdr3_aa: CASSLDGRNSPLHF; cdr3_nt: TGTGCCAGCAGCCTGGACGGGAGGAATTCACCCCTCCACTTT
clone_size: NA; j_call: TRBJ1-1; v_call: TRBV5-1; cdr3_length: 14; d_call: NA; cdr3_aa: CASSSDGHNTEAFF; cdr3_nt: TGCGCCAGCAGCTCGGACGGTCACAACACTGAAGCTTTCTTT
clone_size: NA; j_call: TRBJ2-5; v_call: TRBV11-2; cdr3_length: 16; d_call: TRBD2; cdr3_aa: CASSSRTSSGQETQYF; cdr3_nt: TGTGCCAGCAGCTCGCGGACTAGCAGCGGGCAAGAGACCCAGTACTTC
clone_size: NA; j_call: TRBJ2-1; v_call: TRBV9; cdr3_length: 12; d_call: NA; cdr3_aa: CASSVDGHEQFF; cdr3_nt: TGTGCCAGCAGCGTAGATGGGCATGAGCAGTTCTTC
clone_size: NA; j_call: TRBJ1-4; v_call: TRBV6-5; cdr3_length: 14; d_call: TRBD1; cdr3_aa: CASRGTGAAEKLFF; cdr3_nt: TGTGCCAGCAGGGGGACAGGGGCGGCTGAAAAACTGTTTTTT
clone_size: NA; j_call: TRBJ2-1; v_call: TRBV5-4; cdr3_length: 14; d_call: NA; cdr3_aa: CASSTWQGVDEQFF; cdr3_nt: TGTGCCAGCAGCACCTGGCAGGGTGTCGATGAGCAGTTCTTC
clone_size: NA; j_call: TRBJ1-6; v_call: TRBV30; cdr3_length: 14; d_call: NA; cdr3_aa: CAWRPGTYNSPLHF; cdr3_nt: TGTGCCTGGAGACCGGGCACGTATAATTCACCCCTCCACTTT
clone_size: NA; j_call: TRBJ2-1; v_call: TRBV7-2; cdr3_length: 15; d_call: NA; cdr3_aa: CASSSAGGPVNEQFF; cdr3_nt: TGTGCCAGCAGCTCGGCCGGGGGGCCTGTGAATGAGCAGTTCTTC
clone_size: NA; j_call: TRBJ1-5; v_call: TRBV12-5; cdr3_length: 11; d_call: NA; cdr3_aa: CASGHLQPQHF; cdr3_nt: TGTGCTAGTGGCCACCTTCAGCCCCAGCATTTT
clone_size: NA; j_call: TRBJ2-5; v_call: TRBV5-6; cdr3_length: 15; d_call: NA; cdr3_aa: CASSSSPGEQETQYF; cdr3_nt: TGTGCCAGCAGCTCATCTCCAGGGGAACAAGAGACCCAGTACTTC
clone_size: few; j_call: TRBJ1-3; v_call: TRBV3-1/TRBV3-2; cdr3_length: 16; d_call: NA; cdr3_aa: CASSQEIILSGNTIYF; cdr3_nt: TGTGCCAGCAGCCAAGAGATCATACTCTCTGGAAACACCATATATTTT
clone_size: few; j_call: TRBJ2-7; v_call: TRBV12-5; cdr3_length: 12; d_call: NA; cdr3_aa: CASGGWNYEQYF; cdr3_nt: TGTGCTAGTGGAGGCTGGAACTACGAGCAGTACTTC
clone_size: NA; j_call: TRBJ2-1; v_call: TRBV5-1; cdr3_length: 14; d_call: NA; cdr3_aa: CASSLVPKEGEQFF; cdr3_nt: TGCGCCAGCAGCTTGGTCCCGAAGGAAGGTGAGCAGTTCTTC
clone_size: once; j_call: TRBJ1-5; v_call: TRBV3-1/TRBV3-2; cdr3_length: 14; d_call: NA; cdr3_aa: CASSQDLGVQPQHF; cdr3_nt: TGTGCCAGCAGCCAAGATCTGGGAGTTCAGCCCCAGCATTTT
clone_size: once; j_call: TRBJ1-3; v_call: TRBV12-5; cdr3_length: 13; d_call: NA; cdr3_aa: CASVEGSGNTIYF; cdr3_nt: TGTGCTAGTGTCGAAGGCTCTGGAAACACCATATATTTT
clone_size: NA; j_call: TRBJ1-2; v_call: TRBV9; cdr3_length: 14; d_call: NA; cdr3_aa: CASSVGLFNYGYTF; cdr3_nt: TGTGCCAGCAGCGTCGGTCTATTTAACTATGGCTACACCTTC
clone_size: NA; j_call: TRBJ1-1; v_call: TRBV19; cdr3_length: 13; d_call: TRBD1; cdr3_aa: CASRDSLNTEAFF; cdr3_nt: TGTGCCAGTCGGGACAGTCTGAACACTGAAGCTTTCTTT
clone_size: NA; j_call: TRBJ2-1; v_call: TRBV5-1; cdr3_length: 15; d_call: NA; cdr3_aa: CASSLGGVTYNEQFF; cdr3_nt: TGCGCCAGCAGCTTGGGAGGGGTAACCTACAATGAGCAGTTCTTC
clone_size: once; j_call: TRBJ2-3; v_call: TRBV13; cdr3_length: 14; d_call: TRBD1; cdr3_aa: CASSFRTGPDTQYF; cdr3_nt: TGTGCCAGCAGCTTCCGGACAGGGCCAGATACGCAGTATTTT
clone_size: NA; j_call: TRBJ2-1; v_call: TRBV12-3/TRBV12-4; cdr3_length: 12; d_call: NA; cdr3_aa: CASSLVREQQFF; cdr3_nt: TGTGCCAGCAGTTTAGTTAGGGAACAACAGTTCTTC
clone_size: NA; j_call: TRBJ2-3; v_call: TRBV24-1; cdr3_length: 15; d_call: NA; cdr3_aa: CATSDPARGTDTQYF; cdr3_nt: TGTGCCACCAGTGATCCTGCTAGGGGTACAGATACGCAGTATTTT
clone_size: NA; j_call: TRBJ2-6; v_call: TRBV2; cdr3_length: 15; d_call: NA; cdr3_aa: CASTTEISGANVLTF; cdr3_nt: TGTGCCAGCACTACAGAGATCTCTGGGGCCAACGTCCTGACTTTC
clone_size: once; j_call: TRBJ2-1; v_call: TRBV6-5; cdr3_length: 12; d_call: NA; cdr3_aa: CASSRTGNEQFF; cdr3_nt: TGTGCCAGCAGCCGGACGGGGAATGAGCAGTTCTTC
clone_size: NA; j_call: TRBJ1-4; v_call: TRBV18; cdr3_length: 16; d_call: NA; cdr3_aa: CASSPDRAPTNEKLFF; cdr3_nt: TGTGCCAGCTCACCAGATAGAGCACCGACTAATGAAAAACTGTTTTTT
clone_size: NA; j_call: TRBJ1-1; v_call: TRBV27; cdr3_length: 11; d_call: NA; cdr3_aa: CASGPEGEAFF; cdr3_nt: TGTGCCAGCGGTCCGGAGGGGGAAGCTTTCTTT
clone_size: NA; j_call: TRBJ1-2; v_call: TRBV19; cdr3_length: 15; d_call: TRBD1; cdr3_aa: CASSRGQGGNYGYTF; cdr3_nt: TGTGCCAGTAGCCGGGGACAGGGGGGAAACTATGGCTACACCTTC
clone_size: NA; j_call: TRBJ2-1; v_call: TRBV14; cdr3_length: 16; d_call: NA; cdr3_aa: CASSQGLGLSYNEQFF; cdr3_nt: TGTGCCAGCAGCCAAGGTCTGGGGCTCTCCTACAATGAGCAGTTCTTC
clone_size: NA; j_call: TRBJ2-3; v_call: TRBV7-9; cdr3_length: 15; d_call: TRBD2; cdr3_aa: CASSRPGLATDTQYF; cdr3_nt: TGTGCCAGCAGCAGGCCGGGACTAGCCACAGATACGCAGTATTTT
clone_size: NA; j_call: TRBJ2-5; v_call: TRBV11-2; cdr3_length: 16; d_call: NA; cdr3_aa: CASSLGWAGPQETQYF; cdr3_nt: TGTGCCAGCAGCTTAGGCTGGGCAGGACCGCAAGAGACCCAGTACTTC
clone_size: NA; j_call: TRBJ1-6; v_call: TRBV21-1; cdr3_length: 15; d_call: NA; cdr3_aa: CASSTGSSYNSPLHF; cdr3_nt: TGTGCCAGCAGCACCGGGAGCTCCTATAATTCACCCCTCCACTTT
clone_size: NA; j_call: TRBJ2-1; v_call: TRBV6-4; cdr3_length: 15; d_call: TRBD1; cdr3_aa: CASSDGGTGYNEQFF; cdr3_nt: TGTGCCAGCAGTGACGGCGGGACAGGGTACAATGAGCAGTTCTTC
clone_size: NA; j_call: TRBJ2-7; v_call: TRBV5-6; cdr3_length: 14; d_call: NA; cdr3_aa: CASSQRDRPHEQYF; cdr3_nt: TGTGCCAGCAGCCAGCGGGACAGGCCCCACGAGCAGTACTTC
clone_size: NA; j_call: TRBJ2-5; v_call: TRBV19; cdr3_length: 13; d_call: NA; cdr3_aa: CASSMSLRETQYF; cdr3_nt: TGTGCCAGTAGTATGTCTCTTAGGGAGACCCAGTACTTC
clone_size: NA; j_call: TRBJ2-5; v_call: TRBV6-5; cdr3_length: 15; d_call: TRBD2; cdr3_aa: CASSYASGGAETQYF; cdr3_nt: TGTGCCAGCAGTTACGCTAGCGGGGGGGCGGAGACCCAGTACTTC
clone_size: NA; j_call: TRBJ2-2; v_call: TRBV2; cdr3_length: 14; d_call: NA; cdr3_aa: CASEGGPNTGELFF; cdr3_nt: TGTGCCAGCGAGGGGGGGCCGAACACCGGGGAGCTGTTTTTT
clone_size: NA; j_call: TRBJ1-6; v_call: TRBV2; cdr3_length: 14; d_call: NA; cdr3_aa: CASSASRVGSPLHF; cdr3_nt: TGTGCCAGCAGTGCTAGCAGGGTCGGCTCACCCCTCCACTTT
clone_size: NA; j_call: TRBJ2-5; v_call: TRBV4-1; cdr3_length: 14; d_call: NA; cdr3_aa: CASSQERDQETQYF; cdr3_nt: TGCGCCAGCAGCCAAGAGCGGGACCAAGAGACCCAGTACTTC
clone_size: NA; j_call: TRBJ2-7; v_call: TRBV6-6; cdr3_length: 14; d_call: TRBD1; cdr3_aa: CASRGQGASYEQYF; cdr3_nt: TGTGCCAGCAGGGGACAGGGGGCCTCCTACGAGCAGTACTTC
clone_size: NA; j_call: TRBJ2-2; v_call: TRBV19; cdr3_length: 13; d_call: NA; cdr3_aa: CASSSPPGGELFF; cdr3_nt: TGTGCCAGTAGTTCCCCTCCGGGCGGGGAGCTGTTTTTT
clone_size: NA; j_call: TRBJ1-2; v_call: TRBV7-8; cdr3_length: 13; d_call: NA; cdr3_aa: CASKPGGSYGYTF; cdr3_nt: TGTGCCAGCAAACCGGGCGGGTCGTATGGCTACACCTTC
clone_size: NA; j_call: TRBJ1-2; v_call: TRBV3-1/TRBV3-2; cdr3_length: 15; d_call: NA; cdr3_aa: CASSQEGGLVYGYTF; cdr3_nt: TGTGCCAGCAGCCAGGAGGGGGGATTGGTCTATGGCTACACCTTC